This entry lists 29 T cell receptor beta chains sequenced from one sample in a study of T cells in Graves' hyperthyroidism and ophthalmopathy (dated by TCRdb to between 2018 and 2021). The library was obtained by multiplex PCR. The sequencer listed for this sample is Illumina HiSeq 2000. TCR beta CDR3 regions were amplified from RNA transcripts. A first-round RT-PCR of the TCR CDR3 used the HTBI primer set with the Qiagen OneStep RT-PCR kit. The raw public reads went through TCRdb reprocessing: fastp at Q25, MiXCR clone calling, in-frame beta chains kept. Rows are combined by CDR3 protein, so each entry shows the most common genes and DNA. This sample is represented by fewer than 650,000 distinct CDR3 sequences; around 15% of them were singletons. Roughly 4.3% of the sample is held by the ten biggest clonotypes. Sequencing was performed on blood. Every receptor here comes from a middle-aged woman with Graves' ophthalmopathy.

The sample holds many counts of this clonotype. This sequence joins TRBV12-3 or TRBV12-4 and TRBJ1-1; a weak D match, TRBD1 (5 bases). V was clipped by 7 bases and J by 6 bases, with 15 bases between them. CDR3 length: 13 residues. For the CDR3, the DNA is TGTGCCAGCACCCTAGGAGGGGTTGCTGAAGCTTTCTTT. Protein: CASTLGGVAEAFF.

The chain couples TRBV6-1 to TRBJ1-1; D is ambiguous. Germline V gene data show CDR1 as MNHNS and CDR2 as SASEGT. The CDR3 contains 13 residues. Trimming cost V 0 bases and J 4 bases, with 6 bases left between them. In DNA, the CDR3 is TGTGCCAGCAGTGAAGCCTGGTCCACTGAAGCTTTCTTT. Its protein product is CASSEAWSTEAFF.

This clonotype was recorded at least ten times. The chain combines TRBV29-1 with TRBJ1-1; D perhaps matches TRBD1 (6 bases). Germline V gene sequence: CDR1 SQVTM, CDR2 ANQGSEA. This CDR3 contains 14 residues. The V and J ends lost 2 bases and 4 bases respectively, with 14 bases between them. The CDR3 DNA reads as TGCAGCGTTGAATCGGCGGCCAGGGGCACTGAAGCTTTCTTT. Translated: CSVESAARGTEAFF.

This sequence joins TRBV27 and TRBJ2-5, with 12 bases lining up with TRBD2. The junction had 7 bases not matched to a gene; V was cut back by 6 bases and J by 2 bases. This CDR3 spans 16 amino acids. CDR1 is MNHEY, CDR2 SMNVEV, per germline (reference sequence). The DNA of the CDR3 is TGTGCCAGCAGGCCGACTAGCGGGAGTGGGCAAGAGACCCAGTACTTC. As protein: CASRPTSGSGQETQYF.

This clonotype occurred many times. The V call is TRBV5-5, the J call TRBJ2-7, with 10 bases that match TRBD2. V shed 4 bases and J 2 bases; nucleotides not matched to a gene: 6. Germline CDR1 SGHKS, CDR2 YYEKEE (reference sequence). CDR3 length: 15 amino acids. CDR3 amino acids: CASSVTSGIPYEQYF. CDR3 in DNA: TGTGCCAGCAGCGTTACTAGCGGGATACCCTACGAGCAGTACTTC.

DNA for the CDR3: TGTGCCAGCAGTGACGCAGGGGTCTCTGAAGCTTTCTTT. It yields the protein CASSDAGVSEAFF. The chain combines TRBV6-1 with TRBJ1-1, with D possibly TRBD1 on 6 matching bases. CDR1 and CDR2 (germline): MNHNS, SASEGT. V was clipped by 3 bases and J by 6 bases, with 11 bases between them. The CDR3 runs 13 residues.

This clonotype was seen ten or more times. CDR3 coding DNA: TGTGCTAGTGGTTTCCCCTTACACACCATATATTTT. This encodes CASGFPLHTIYF. The V and J genes are TRBV12-5 and TRBJ1-3; D unclear. This CDR3 region has 12 residues. Per the germline V gene, CDR1 is LGHNT and CDR2 is FRNRAP. Trimming shortened V by 3 bases and J by 8 bases, and 8 bases separated the two germline ends.

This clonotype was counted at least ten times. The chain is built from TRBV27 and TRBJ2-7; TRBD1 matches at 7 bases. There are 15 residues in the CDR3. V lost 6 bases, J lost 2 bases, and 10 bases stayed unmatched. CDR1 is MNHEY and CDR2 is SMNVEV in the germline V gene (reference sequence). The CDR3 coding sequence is TGTGCCAGCAGGATGACCGGGACAGAACCCTACGAGCAGTACTTC. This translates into CASRMTGTEPYEQYF.

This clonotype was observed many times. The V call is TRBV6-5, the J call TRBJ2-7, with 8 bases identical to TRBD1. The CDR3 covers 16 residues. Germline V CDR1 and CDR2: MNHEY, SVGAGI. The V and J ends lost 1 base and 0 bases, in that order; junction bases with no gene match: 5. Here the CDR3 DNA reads TGTGCCAGCAGTTACTTACAGGGGGGCCCCTCCTACGAGCAGTACTTC. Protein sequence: CASSYLQGGPSYEQYF.

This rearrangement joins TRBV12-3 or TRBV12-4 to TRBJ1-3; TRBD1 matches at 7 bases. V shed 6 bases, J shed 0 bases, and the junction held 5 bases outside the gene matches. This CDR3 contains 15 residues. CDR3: CASRSPGGSGNTIYF. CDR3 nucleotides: TGTGCCAGCAGGAGCCCAGGGGGCTCTGGAAACACCATATATTTT.

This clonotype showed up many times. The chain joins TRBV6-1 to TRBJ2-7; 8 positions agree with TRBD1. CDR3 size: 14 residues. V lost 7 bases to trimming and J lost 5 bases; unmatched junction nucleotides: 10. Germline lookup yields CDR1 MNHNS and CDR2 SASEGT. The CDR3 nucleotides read TGTGCCAGCATCCTGAGCAGGGGGCAGGACGAGCAGTACTTC. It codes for CASILSRGQDEQYF.

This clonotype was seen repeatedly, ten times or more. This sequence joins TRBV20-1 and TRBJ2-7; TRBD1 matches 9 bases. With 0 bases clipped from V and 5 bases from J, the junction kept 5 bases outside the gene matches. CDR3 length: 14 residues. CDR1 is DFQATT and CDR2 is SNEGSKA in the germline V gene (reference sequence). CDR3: CSARDRRTGDEQYF. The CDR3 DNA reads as TGCAGTGCTAGAGATAGGAGGACAGGGGACGAGCAGTACTTC.

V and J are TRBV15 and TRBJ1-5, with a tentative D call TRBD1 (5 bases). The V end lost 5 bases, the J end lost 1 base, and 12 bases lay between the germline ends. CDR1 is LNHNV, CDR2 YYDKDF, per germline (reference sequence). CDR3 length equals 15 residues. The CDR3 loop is CATSGDSISNQPQHF. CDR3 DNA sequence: TGTGCCACCAGCGGCGACAGTATCAGCAATCAGCCCCAGCATTTT.

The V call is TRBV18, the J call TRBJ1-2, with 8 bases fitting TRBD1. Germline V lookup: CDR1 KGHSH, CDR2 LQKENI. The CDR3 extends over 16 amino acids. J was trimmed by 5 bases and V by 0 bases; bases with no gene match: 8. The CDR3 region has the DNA TGTGCCAGCTCACCACCGAGTGGACAGGGTGATTATGGCTACACCTTC. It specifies CASSPPSGQGDYGYTF.

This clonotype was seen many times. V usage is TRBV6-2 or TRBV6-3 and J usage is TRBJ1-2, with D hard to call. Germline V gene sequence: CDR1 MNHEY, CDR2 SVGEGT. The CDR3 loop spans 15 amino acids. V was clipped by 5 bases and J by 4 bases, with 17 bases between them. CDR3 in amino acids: CASSLYTGRSYGYTF. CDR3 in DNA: TGTGCCAGCAGTCTTTACACGGGCCGATCCTATGGCTACACCTTC.

CDR3 bases: TGTGCCAGCAGCTTAGTGGTAGGGAGATCGGATGAGCAGTTCTTC. It yields the protein CASSLVVGRSDEQFF. The chain couples TRBV7-9 to TRBJ2-1, with a weak D call TRBD2 (5 bases). CDR3 length equals 15 residues. In germline, CDR1 is SEHNR, CDR2 FQNEAQ (reference sequence). Trimming stripped 1 base from V and 8 bases from J, with 15 bases between.

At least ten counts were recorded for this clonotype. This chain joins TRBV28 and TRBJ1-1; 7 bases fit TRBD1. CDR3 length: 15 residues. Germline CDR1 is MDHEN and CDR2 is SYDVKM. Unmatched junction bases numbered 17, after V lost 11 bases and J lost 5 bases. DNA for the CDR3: TGTGCCGCCGGAAGGGAGGGGGCCCGGAGGACTGAAGCTTTCTTT. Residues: CAAGREGARRTEAFF.

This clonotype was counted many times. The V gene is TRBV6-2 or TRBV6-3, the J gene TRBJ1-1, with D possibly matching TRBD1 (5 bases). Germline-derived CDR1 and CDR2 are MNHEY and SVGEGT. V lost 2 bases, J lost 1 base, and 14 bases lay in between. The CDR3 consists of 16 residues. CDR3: CASSYPRGTENTEAFF. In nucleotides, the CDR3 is TGTGCCAGCAGTTACCCTCGGGGGACCGAGAACACTGAAGCTTTCTTT.

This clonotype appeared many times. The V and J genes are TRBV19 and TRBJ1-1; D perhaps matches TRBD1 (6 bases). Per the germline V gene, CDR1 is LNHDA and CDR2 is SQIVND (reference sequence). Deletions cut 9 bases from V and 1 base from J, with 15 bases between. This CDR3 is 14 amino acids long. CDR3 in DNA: TGTGCCAGCAGTCCGCGGGGGGCGAACACTGAAGCTTTCTTT. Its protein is CASSPRGANTEAFF.

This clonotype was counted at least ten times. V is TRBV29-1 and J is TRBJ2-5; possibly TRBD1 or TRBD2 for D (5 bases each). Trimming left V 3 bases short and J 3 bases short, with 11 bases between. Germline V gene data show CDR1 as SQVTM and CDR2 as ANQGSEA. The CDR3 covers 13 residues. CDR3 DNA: TGCAGCGTTGAGGGGGACGCTGAAGAGACCCAGTACTTC. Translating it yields CSVEGDAEETQYF.

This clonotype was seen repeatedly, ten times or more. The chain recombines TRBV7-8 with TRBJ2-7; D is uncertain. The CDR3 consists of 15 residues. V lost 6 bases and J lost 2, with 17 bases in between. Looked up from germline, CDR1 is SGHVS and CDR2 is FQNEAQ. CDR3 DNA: TGTGCCAGCAGTTTGATGTTGGGAAGAACCTACGAGCAGTACTTC. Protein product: CASSLMLGRTYEQYF.

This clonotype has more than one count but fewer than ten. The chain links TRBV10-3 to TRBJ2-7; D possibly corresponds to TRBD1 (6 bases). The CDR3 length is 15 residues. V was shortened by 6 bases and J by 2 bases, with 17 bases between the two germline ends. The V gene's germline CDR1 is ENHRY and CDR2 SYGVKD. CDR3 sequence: CAISDTNRAAYEQYF. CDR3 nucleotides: TGTGCCATCAGCGACACCAACAGGGCCGCCTACGAGCAGTACTTC.

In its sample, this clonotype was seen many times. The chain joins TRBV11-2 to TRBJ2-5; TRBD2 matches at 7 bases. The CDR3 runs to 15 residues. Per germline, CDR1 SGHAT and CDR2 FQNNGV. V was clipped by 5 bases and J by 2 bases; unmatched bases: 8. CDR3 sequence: CASSQNPGGQETQYF. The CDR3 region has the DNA TGTGCCAGCAGCCAAAATCCCGGGGGGCAAGAGACCCAGTACTTC.

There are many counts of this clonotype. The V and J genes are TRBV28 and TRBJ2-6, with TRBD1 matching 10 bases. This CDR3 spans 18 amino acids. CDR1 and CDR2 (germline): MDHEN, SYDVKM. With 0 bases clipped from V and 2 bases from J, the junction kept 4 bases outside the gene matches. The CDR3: CASSLWGQGFAGANVLTF. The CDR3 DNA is TGTGCCAGCAGTTTATGGGGACAGGGGTTCGCTGGGGCCAACGTCCTGACTTTC.

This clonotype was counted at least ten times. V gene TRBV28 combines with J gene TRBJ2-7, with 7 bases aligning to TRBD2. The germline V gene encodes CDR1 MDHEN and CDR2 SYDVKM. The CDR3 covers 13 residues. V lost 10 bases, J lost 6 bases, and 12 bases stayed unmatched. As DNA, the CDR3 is TGTGCCACCTCACCTGGGCGCGGGGGCGAGCAGTACTTC. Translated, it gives CATSPGRGGEQYF.

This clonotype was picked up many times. CDR3 in DNA: TGTGCCAGCAGCTTAGAGGCACCCACTGAAGCTTTCTTT. Encoded protein: CASSLEAPTEAFF. The chain combines TRBV7-8 with TRBJ1-1; D remains unclear. Germline lookup yields CDR1 SGHVS and CDR2 FQNEAQ. V shed 1 base and J shed 4 bases, with 7 bases lying between them. The CDR3 is 13 residues long.

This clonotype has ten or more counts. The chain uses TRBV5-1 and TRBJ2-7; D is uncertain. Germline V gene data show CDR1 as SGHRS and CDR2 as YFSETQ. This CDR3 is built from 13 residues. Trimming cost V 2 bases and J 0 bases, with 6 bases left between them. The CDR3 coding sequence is TGCGCCAGCAGCTTTCGGGTCTCCTACGAGCAGTACTTC. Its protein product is CASSFRVSYEQYF.

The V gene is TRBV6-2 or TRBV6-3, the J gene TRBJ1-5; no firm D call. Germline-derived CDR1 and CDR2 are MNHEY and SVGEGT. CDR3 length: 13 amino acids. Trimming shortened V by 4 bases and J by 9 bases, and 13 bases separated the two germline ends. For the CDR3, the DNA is TGTGCCAGCAGTTCGGGTACGGTTGTGCCCCAGCATTTT. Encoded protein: CASSSGTVVPQHF.

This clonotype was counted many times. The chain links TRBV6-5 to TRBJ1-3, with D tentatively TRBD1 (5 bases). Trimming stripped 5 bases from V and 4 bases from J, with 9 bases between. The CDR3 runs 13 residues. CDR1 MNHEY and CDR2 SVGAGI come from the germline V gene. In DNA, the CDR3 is TGTGCCAGCAGTCCAGGGATCGGAAACACCATATATTTT. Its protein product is CASSPGIGNTIYF.